This T cell receptor beta chain appears in the sequencing data of a study of blood T cell repertoires in COVID-19 (dated by TCRdb to the early 2020s). For the study in its entirety: Collaborator samples came from the United States, Italy and Spain and covered acute and convalescent phases of COVID-19. The material from the prospective study consisted of cDNA or gDNA derived from T cells, B-cell-depleted T cells, or PBMCs. Deeply sampled blood TCRbeta repertoires from subjects exposed to, actively infected with, or recovered from COVID-19 were included in the dataset. The repertoires were made available in a free public database intended to serve as a resource for research on the immune response to SARS-CoV-2. The samples were drawn from two sources: the first 160 participants of the ongoing ImmuneRACE study, and over 1,000 subjects contributed by 6 global collaborators. Nearly every sample came with metadata listing a de-identified subject ID, COVID-19 status, age in years and sex. Where HLA class I and class II types were available, the types were taken from metadata supplied by the sample provider, not from assay-based typing. General study outcomes and caveats: The amount of clinical and demographic metadata varied by source and participant and was provided uncurated.

Participants in the prospective study were aged roughly 18 to 90 years, lived in 20 to 25 United States geographic areas, and enrolled through a virtual design. To assign participants to cohorts, the prospective study relied on clinical history that participants themselves reported in a screening survey and a study questionnaire. ImmuneRACE Cohort 3 recovered participants were defined by two consecutive negative NP/OP PCR tests, healthcare professional clearance, or symptom resolution. In the prospective study, whole blood, serum and a nasopharyngeal or oropharyngeal swab were collected from each participant by mobile phlebotomists. Participants in the prospective study had the option to provide additional blood draws and questionnaires over a 2-month period. Prospective study blood samples were shipped either frozen or at room temperature before DNA extraction. TCRbeta CDR3 regions were amplified from genomic DNA by means of the immunoSEQ Assay, a bias-controlled multiplex PCR. The paper's processing steps were these. Nucleated cell counts per sample were estimated from amplification of reference gene primers within the assay. To quantify the absolute abundance of each unique TCRbeta CDR3 rearrangement, sequence reads were collapsed and filtered. For each sample, productive Simpson clonality was calculated as the square root of Simpson's diversity index over productive rearrangements. TCRdb took over this immuneACCESS table, retaining in-frame rearrangements with V and J assigned. Such tables are incomplete; in checked studies, under half of the missing clones stem from an unresolved V gene, and the remainder is unexplained. That table is the source of V, J and clone size, and D and trimming were worked out from the DNA. In all, the sample holds some 130,000 clones, and roughly 90% of those were seen once. The ten largest clones take up more than 3.5% of the sample.

About this clone itself: The target of this receptor is not known. No base-level quality is on record; no much larger clone is a single base apart.

The receptor was isolated from a man aged 50-60 years who had recovered from COVID-19. The sequenced material came from PBMCs or T cells enriched from blood (not recorded which).

CDR3 region: CASIKTDATGYTF. In nucleotide form, the sequence is TGTGCCAGCATTAAGACAGACGCGACGGGCTACACCTTC. In this chain, TRBV12-3 or TRBV12-4 is recombined with TRBJ1-2, with TRBD1 as a weak D call on 5 bases. The CDR3 runs 13 amino acids, cysteine and phenylalanine included. The entry retains the CDR3 DNA only, 39 bases that are in frame from base 1. V lost 7 bases and J lost 8 bases; the stretch between them is 17 bases long.